These 2 T cell receptor beta chains came from one sample sequenced in a study of blood T cell repertoires in COVID-19. This table comes from immunoSEQ multiplex PCR, and its TCRdb copy is limited to in-frame clones, with some not included. The sample yields 95,000 to 110,000 clones, about four fifths seen once. The specimen was peripheral blood. These receptors were obtained from a woman of 80 years or more with active or convalescent COVID-19.

The chain uses TRBV28 and TRBJ1-5; no firm D call. CDR1 is MDHEN, CDR2 SYDVKM, per germline. Trimming cost V 6 bases and J 2 bases, with 14 bases left between them. The CDR3 spans 15 residues. This chain's CDR3 is CASSLPAEGNQPQHF. For the CDR3, the DNA is TGTGCCAGCAGCCTCCCAGCGGAGGGCAATCAGCCCCAGCATTTT.

The CDR3 coding sequence is TGTGCCAGCAGCCGGGACAGCGCAATCTATGGCTACACCTTC. Protein product: CASSRDSAIYGYTF. The chain links TRBV11-2 to TRBJ1-2; 7 positions match TRBD1. This CDR3 is 14 amino acids long. The germline gives CDR1 SGHAT, CDR2 FQNNGV. Trimming cost V 5 bases and J 4 bases; bases outside gene matches: 7.